One and the same sample provided the 6 T cell receptor beta chains below, sequenced in a study of response to subunit inactivated influenza vaccine. TCRdb analysed the RT-PCR reads with MiXCR anew, one entry per CDR3 protein. The sample carries 500,000 to 600,000 distinct CDR3 sequences, 14% recorded once. This sample comprised PBMCs from blood, obtained less than 13 days after vaccination. All receptors derive from a middle-aged man who received an inactivated influenza vaccine.

This chain joins TRBV12-3 or TRBV12-4 and TRBJ1-1; TRBD1 is a possible D gene (5 bases). The CDR3 has 14 amino acids. V gave up 3 bases and J gave up 6 bases, with 14 bases separating them. This chain's CDR3 is CASSFGSAGAEAFF. CDR3 nucleotides: TGTGCCAGCAGTTTCGGATCGGCGGGGGCTGAAGCTTTCTTT.

This clonotype was counted between two and nine times. V and J are TRBV7-8 and TRBJ1-2; D is unresolved. The CDR3 is 14 amino acids. Looked up from germline, CDR1 is SGHVS and CDR2 is FQNEAQ. Trimming removed 4 bases from V and 0 bases from J, with 9 bases in between. This CDR3 is CASSYSEANYGYTF. DNA for the CDR3: TGTGCCAGCAGCTACAGTGAAGCTAACTATGGCTACACCTTC.

This rearrangement joins TRBV28 to TRBJ2-5; D remains unclear. Germline V gene data show CDR1 as MDHEN and CDR2 as SYDVKM. The V gene lost 5 bases and the J gene lost 1 base, with 8 bases spanning the gap. The CDR3 spans 13 residues. The CDR3 sequence is CASSGASQETQYF. CDR3 DNA: TGTGCCAGCAGTGGTGCGTCCCAAGAGACCCAGTACTTC.

CDR3 loop: CSARRGPSNEKLFF. In DNA form, the CDR3 reads TGCAGTGCTAGAAGGGGACCAAGTAATGAAAAACTGTTTTTT. V usage is TRBV20-1 and J usage is TRBJ1-4, with D tentatively TRBD1 (5 bases). Germline CDR1 DFQATT, CDR2 SNEGSKA (reference sequence). This CDR3 is built from 14 residues. V lost 2 bases to trimming and J lost 4 bases, with 11 bases between them.

The rearrangement links TRBV12-3 or TRBV12-4 to TRBJ1-1, with D possibly being TRBD1 (6 bases). Deletions cut 6 bases from V and 11 bases from J, with 25 bases between. There are 15 residues in the CDR3. This chain's CDR3 is CASSLEVVDRAKAFF. CDR3 in DNA: TGTGCCAGCAGCCTCGAGGTGGTGGACAGAGCGAAGGCTTTCTTT.

The sample holds a few counts of this clonotype. The rearrangement joins TRBV4-1 to TRBJ2-7, with D uncertain. The CDR3 is made up of 17 amino acids. The V end was cut by 0 bases, the J end by 3 bases, with 18 bases between. The V gene's germline CDR1 is MGHRA and CDR2 YSYEKL. The CDR3 loop is CASSQDNPGLYIYEQYF. The CDR3 bases are TGCGCCAGCAGCCAAGATAATCCGGGCCTCTATATCTACGAGCAGTACTTC.